Listed here are 10 T cell receptor beta chains from one sample, sequenced in a study of human T cells and chemical hapten exposure (dated by TCRdb to about 2021). Libraries were made using RACE. The data were produced on a NextSeq 500. TCRdb reanalyzed the raw reads on its own, using fastp at Q25 for trimming and MiXCR for clone calling, and kept in-frame beta chains. Duplicate CDR3 protein sequences are folded into a single record with the most common DNA and genes. This sample has tens of thousands of distinct CDR3 sequences in its table, and over 9.5% of those were observed once. 5% to 6.5% of the sample lies in the top ten. The time point label of this sample denotes: pre-sensitization, week 0. The sample's treatment or condition label is to be understood as: therapeutic diphenylcyclopropenone sensitization with weekly scalp DPC. Sample: whole blood, taken in connection with sensitization to the hapten diphenylcyclopropenone (DPC). The receptors shown here come from a young man with alopecia areata. Some clones in this sample may be carry-over from other donors' samples.

V is TRBV20-1 and J is TRBJ2-7; D may correspond to TRBD1 or TRBD2 (5 bases each). Germline V gene data show CDR1 as DFQATT and CDR2 as SNEGSKA (reference sequence). This CDR3 comprises 13 residues. Trimming stripped 8 bases from V and 4 bases from J, with 18 bases between. Here the CDR3 DNA reads TGCAGTCTCCGGGACGGACGCACATACGAGCAGTACTTC. Its translation: CSLRDGRTYEQYF.

The sample holds many counts of this clonotype. The rearrangement links TRBV2 to TRBJ2-7, with 9 bases fitting TRBD1. Germline V gene sequence: CDR1 SNHLY, CDR2 FYNNEI. The CDR3 contains 14 residues. Losses at the gene ends were 5 bases for V and 2 bases for J; bases not matched to a gene: 4. The CDR3 sequence: CASSPRDRAYEQYF. The CDR3 nucleotides are TGTGCCAGCAGTCCTCGGGACAGGGCCTACGAGCAGTACTTC. Supplemented by reference TRBV2 and TRBJ2-7, the full variable domain reads EPEVTQTPSHQVTQMGQEVILRCVPISNHLYFYWYRQILGQKVEFLVSFYNNEISEKSEIFDDQFSVERPDGSNFTLKIRSTKLEDSAMYFCASSPRDRAYEQYFGPGTRLTVT.

The rearrangement links TRBV7-2 to TRBJ2-4; D not resolved. CDR1 is SGHTA and CDR2 is FQGNSA in the germline V gene. V was pared by 2 bases and J by 9 bases, with 11 bases between. The CDR3 spans 13 residues. DNA of the CDR3: TGTGCCAGCAGCTTACGCGGCCCGGCCATTCAGTACTTC. This codes for CASSLRGPAIQYF.

The chain couples TRBV20-1 to TRBJ1-3; 7 nucleotides align to TRBD1. The V and J ends lost 2 bases and 1 base, in that order; junction bases with no gene match: 2. Per the germline V gene, CDR1 is DFQATT and CDR2 is SNEGSKA (reference sequence). There are 14 residues in the CDR3. The CDR3 nucleotides are TGCAGTGCTAGACAGGGGGGATCTGGAAACACCATATATTTT. Its translation: CSARQGGSGNTIYF.

This clonotype was counted ten times or more. The CDR3 bases are TGTGCCAGCAGTTTTTGGGGATTCGGGAGCACTGAAGCTTTCTTT. Protein product: CASSFWGFGSTEAFF. The chain has TRBV12-3 or TRBV12-4 and TRBJ1-1; D not resolved. The CDR3 spans 15 residues. Trimming left V 3 bases short and J 4 bases short, with 15 bases between.

The sample holds a few counts of this clonotype. A much larger clone differs from this one at a single base, so this may be a read error. The V call is TRBV25-1, the J call TRBJ1-1; no firm D call. The CDR3 totals 11 residues. Deletions cut 4 bases from V and 4 bases from J, with 4 bases between. The V gene's germline CDR1 is MGHDK and CDR2 SYGVNS. The CDR3 protein is CASSVGTEAFF. CDR3 coding DNA: TGTGCCAGCAGTGTAGGCACTGAAGCTTTCTTT.

This clonotype showed up just a few times. In DNA form, the CDR3 reads TGCAGTGCTAGAACGCCCCGACACACTGAAGCTTTCTTT. As protein: CSARTPRHTEAFF. This chain links TRBV20-1 with TRBJ1-1; D is unclear. The V end lost 2 bases, the J end lost 3 bases, and 10 bases lay between the germline ends. CDR1 is DFQATT, CDR2 SNEGSKA, per germline (reference sequence). CDR3 length: 13 residues.

This chain's CDR3 is CASSFGDYTGELFF. The CDR3 nucleotides are TGTGCCAGCAGTTTTGGGGATTACACCGGGGAGCTGTTTTTT. The chain is built from TRBV6-2 or TRBV6-3 and TRBJ2-2; no clear D. The V end lost 4 bases, the J end lost 3 bases, and 9 bases lay between the germline ends. Per the germline V gene, CDR1 is MNHEY and CDR2 is SVGEGT. The CDR3 loop spans 14 amino acids.

In DNA form, the CDR3 reads TGCAGCGTTCATCAGGGGTACGAGCAGTACTTC. Protein sequence: CSVHQGYEQYF. The rearrangement uses TRBV29-1 and TRBJ2-7; a weak D match, TRBD1 (6 bases). Germline CDR1 is SQVTM and CDR2 is ANQGSEA. V was cut by 5 bases and J by 4 bases, with 9 bases left in between. The CDR3 runs 11 residues.

This clonotype was detected ten times or more. V and J are TRBV12-3 or TRBV12-4 and TRBJ1-5; no definite D call. This CDR3 contains 17 residues. Trimming cost V 0 bases and J 0 bases, with 12 bases left between them. The CDR3 DNA reads as TGTGCCAGCAGTTTAGCAATGGGAGGTTATAGCAATCAGCCCCAGCATTTT. Protein: CASSLAMGGYSNQPQHF.